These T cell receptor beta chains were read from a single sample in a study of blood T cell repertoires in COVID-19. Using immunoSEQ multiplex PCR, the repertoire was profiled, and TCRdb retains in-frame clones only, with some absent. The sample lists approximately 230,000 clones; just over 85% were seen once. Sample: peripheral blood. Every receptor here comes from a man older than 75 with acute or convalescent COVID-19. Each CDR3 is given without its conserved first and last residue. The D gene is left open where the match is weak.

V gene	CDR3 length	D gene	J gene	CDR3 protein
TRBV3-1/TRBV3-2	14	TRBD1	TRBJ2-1	ASSYASADRGNEQF
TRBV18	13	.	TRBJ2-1	ASSLGGGASNEQF
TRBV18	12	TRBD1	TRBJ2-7	ASSGSYRGGEQY
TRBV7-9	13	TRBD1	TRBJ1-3	ASRSTGGPGNTIY
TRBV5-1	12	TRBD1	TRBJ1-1	ASSLLQGDTEAF
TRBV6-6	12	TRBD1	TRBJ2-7	ASSLRQGIYEQY
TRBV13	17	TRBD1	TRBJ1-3	ASSHSGTGLIISGNTIY
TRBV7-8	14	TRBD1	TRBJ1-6	ASSLGAGQGLPPLH
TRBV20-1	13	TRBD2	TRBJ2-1	SASGGPGLVYEQF
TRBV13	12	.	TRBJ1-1	ASSRSGLNTEAF
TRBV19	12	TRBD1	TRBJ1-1	ASSSRTGRTEAF
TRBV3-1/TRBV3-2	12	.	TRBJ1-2	ASSPHLNRYGYT
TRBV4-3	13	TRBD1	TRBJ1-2	ASSQGQGVDYGYT
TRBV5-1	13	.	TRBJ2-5	ASSLGGGAVETQY
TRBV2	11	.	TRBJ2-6	ASRGSGANVLT
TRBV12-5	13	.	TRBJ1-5	ASGLVQVGGQPQH
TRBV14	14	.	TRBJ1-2	ASSQFRSPRAYGYT
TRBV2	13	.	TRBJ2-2	ASSELQAYTGELF
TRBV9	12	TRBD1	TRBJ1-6	ASSVQGAGSPLH
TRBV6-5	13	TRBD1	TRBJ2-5	ASSYRRRTGETQY
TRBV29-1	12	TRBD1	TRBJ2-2	SVDTGQGTGELF
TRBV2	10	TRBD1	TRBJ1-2	ASNRQGYGYT
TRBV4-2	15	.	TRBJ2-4	ASSPESGLGAKNIQY
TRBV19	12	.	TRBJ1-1	ASSITGLNTEAF
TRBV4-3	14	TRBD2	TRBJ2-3	ASSLRTSGFTDTQY
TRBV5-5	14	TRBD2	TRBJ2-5	ASSLGGTSGQETQY
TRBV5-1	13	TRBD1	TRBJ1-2	ASSTTGQSNYGYT
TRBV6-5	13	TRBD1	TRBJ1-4	ASSRGQGGVEKLF
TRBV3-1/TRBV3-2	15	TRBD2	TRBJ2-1	ASSQGLAGAMKNEQF
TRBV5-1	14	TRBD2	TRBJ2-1	ASGLGLAGGNNEQF
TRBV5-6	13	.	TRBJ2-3	ASSFQRSGTDTQY
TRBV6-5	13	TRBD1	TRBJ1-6	ASSPTGGLDSPLH
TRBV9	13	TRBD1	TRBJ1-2	ASSVAGTGAYGYT
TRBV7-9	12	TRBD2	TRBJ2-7	ASSPRGGVYEQY
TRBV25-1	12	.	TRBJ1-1	ASSEESMNTEAF
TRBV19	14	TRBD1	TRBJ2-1	ASSTRQGALENEQF
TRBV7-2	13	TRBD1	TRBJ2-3	ASSLQTGGSDTQY
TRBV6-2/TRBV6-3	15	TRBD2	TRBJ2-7	ASSSPGAGLSSYEQY
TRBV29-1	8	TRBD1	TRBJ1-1	SARDSEAF
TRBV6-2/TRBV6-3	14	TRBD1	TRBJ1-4	ASSYGQAVGNEKLF
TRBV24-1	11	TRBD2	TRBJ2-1	ATRGGRGNEQF
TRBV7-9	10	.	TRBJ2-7	ASSLQGYEQY
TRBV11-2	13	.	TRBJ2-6	ASSLESSGANVLT
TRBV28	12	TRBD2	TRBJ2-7	ASSQTSVRDEQY
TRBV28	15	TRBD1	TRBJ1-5	ASTLMWGQGAIQPQH
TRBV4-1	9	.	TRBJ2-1	ASSHLNEQF
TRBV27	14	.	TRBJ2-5	ASSRRDNNLQETQY
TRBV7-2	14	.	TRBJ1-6	ASSLVGSGAHSPLH
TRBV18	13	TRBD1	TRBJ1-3	ASSPTGRSGNTIY
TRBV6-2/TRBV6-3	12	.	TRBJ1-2	ASSDGQTNYGYT
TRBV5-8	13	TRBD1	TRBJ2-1	ASTPRGQGVAEQF
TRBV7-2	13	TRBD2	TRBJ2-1	ASSSQLAGKFEQF
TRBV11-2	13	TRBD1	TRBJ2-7	ASSLAVGTADEQY
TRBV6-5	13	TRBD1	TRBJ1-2	ASSYRTGVGYGYT
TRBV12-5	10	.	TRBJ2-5	ASGEGFAAQY
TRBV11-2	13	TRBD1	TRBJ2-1	ASSLARGLAQEQF
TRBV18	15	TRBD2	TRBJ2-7	ASSPPLGSGVAYEQY
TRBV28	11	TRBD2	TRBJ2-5	ASVSGGGKTQY
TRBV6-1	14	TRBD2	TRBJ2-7	ASSGSGLGISYEQY
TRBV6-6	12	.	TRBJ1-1	ASTMTGSSTEAF